Listed here is a single TCR beta chain. Clones were read by immunoSEQ multiplex PCR, and TCRdb kept only the in-frame ones, dropping some. The sample gives approximately 180,000 clones, 91% of which show up once; around 2% is in the top ten. This entry comes from a study of control samples from healthy donors and cancer patients. The CDR3 sequence is 20 residues long. The junction had 12 bases not matched to a gene; V was cut back by 0 bases and J by 1 base. Germline CDR1 is LGHDT and CDR2 is YNNKEL (reference sequence). Sequenced material: blood. The clonotype originates from a woman aged 40 to 50 in good health. This chain connects TRBV3-1 (or the pseudogene TRBV3-2) to TRBJ2-3; TRBD1 agrees at 11 bases. In DNA, the CDR3 is TGTGCCAGCAGCCAAGATGGGGTCTGGGACAGGGGGTTCCGCACAGATACGCAGTATTTT. It encodes CASSQDGVWDRGFRTDTQYF.